The 27 T cell receptor beta chains below all came from one sample that was sequenced in a study of cytomegalovirus exposure and HLA in healthy donors. The PCR ran on 60 Vbeta and 13 Jbeta primers. Profiled with immunoSEQ multiplex PCR; TCRdb holds only in-frame clones, not every one. In the table there are more than 80,000 clones, more than 55% of which are singletons. The sample taken for sequencing was PBMCs. The receptors here all came from a human donor in good health.

The chain employs TRBV7-3 and TRBJ1-2; 10 bases are shared with TRBD1. The CDR3 totals 15 residues. Per germline, CDR1 SGHTA and CDR2 FQGTGA. Trimming cost V 2 bases and J 6 bases; bases outside gene matches: 6. The CDR3 DNA follows: TGTGCCAGCAGCTTAGGTGGGACAGGGGTCCATGGCTACACCTTC. Translation: CASSLGGTGVHGYTF.

This clone was detected only once. The chain is built from TRBV19 and TRBJ1-1; D is ambiguous. CDR1 and CDR2 (germline): LNHDA, SQIVND (reference sequence). V was cut by 1 base and J by 5 bases, with 8 bases left in between. There are 13 residues in the CDR3. DNA of the CDR3: TGTGCCAGTAGTATAGTCACGGGGACTGAAGCTTTCTTT. This translates into CASSIVTGTEAFF.

The J gene is TRBJ2-5, the V gene TRBV5-1, with TRBD2 matching over 8 bases. CDR1 SGHRS and CDR2 YFSETQ come from the germline V gene. V lost 4 bases, J lost 9 bases, and 14 bases stayed unmatched. CDR3 size: 15 residues. The CDR3 bases are TGCGCCAGCAGCCCAGGGACTAGTGAGGGGGAGGCCCAGTACTTC. Its translation: CASSPGTSEGEAQYF.

This clone appeared a single time. V gene TRBV5-4 combines with J gene TRBJ1-4, with TRBD1 as a possible D gene (5 bases). V lost 2 bases to trimming and J lost 8 bases, with 13 bases between them. Germline V gene data show CDR1 as SGHNT and CDR2 as YYREEE (reference sequence). The CDR3 consists of 14 residues. Written as DNA, the CDR3 is TGTGCCAGCAGCTTACAGGCGACCTCGGAAAAACTGTTTTTT. This sequence encodes CASSLQATSEKLFF.

The chain uses TRBV4-1 and TRBJ2-1; 10 nucleotides align to TRBD2. Trimming cost V 1 base and J 5 bases; bases outside gene matches: 14. CDR1 is MGHRA and CDR2 is YSYEKL in the germline V gene. The CDR3 extends over 19 amino acids. CDR3 loop: CASSQASLRASGGDNEQFF. For the CDR3, the DNA is TGCGCCAGCAGCCAAGCGTCCCTACGGGCTAGCGGGGGTGACAATGAGCAGTTCTTC.

The chain employs TRBV19 and TRBJ1-5; TRBD1 is a possible D gene (6 bases). Germline V gene lookup returns CDR1 LNHDA and CDR2 SQIVND (reference sequence). The CDR3 contains 16 residues. Trimming removed 6 bases at V and 2 bases at J, with 17 bases between. In DNA, the CDR3 is TGTGCCAGTAGGGAATTACAGGGTTATCGCAATCAGCCCCAGCATTTT. Encoded protein: CASRELQGYRNQPQHF.

This clone was recorded a few times. This chain uses TRBV29-1 with TRBJ2-3, with no clear D. Germline V lookup: CDR1 SQVTM, CDR2 ANQGSEA. V was clipped by 1 base and J by 0 bases, with 5 bases between them. CDR3 size: 13 residues. The CDR3 loop is CSVEGGSTDTQYF. The CDR3 DNA follows: TGCAGCGTTGAAGGCGGCAGCACAGATACGCAGTATTTT.

The chain links TRBV20-1 to TRBJ1-2; maybe TRBD1 (6 bases). Germline assignment: CDR1 DFQATT and CDR2 SNEGSKA (reference sequence). CDR3 size: 10 residues. With 5 bases removed from V and 8 bases from J, the gap between germline ends came to 9 bases. CDR3 nucleotide sequence: TGCAGTGCTCGAGGACAGGGCTACACCTTC. Encoded protein: CSARGQGYTF.

This clone occurred a few times. In DNA, the CDR3 is TGCGCCAGCAGCCAGAGGGACAGGGGATTGAAGAATGAAAAACTGTTTTTT. Amino acids: CASSQRDRGLKNEKLFF. V gene TRBV4-1 combines with J gene TRBJ1-4; 10 positions match TRBD1. The germline V gene has CDR1 MGHRA and CDR2 YSYEKL. The CDR3 covers 17 residues. V gave up 3 bases and J gave up 5 bases; unmatched junction bases: 9.

The chain is built from TRBV11-2 and TRBJ1-2; the D is unclear. Germline assignment: CDR1 SGHAT and CDR2 FQNNGV. V lost 0 bases and J lost 7, with 15 bases in between. This CDR3 is 15 amino acids long. This CDR3 is CASSLELAEVGGYTF. CDR3 sequence (DNA): TGTGCCAGCAGCTTAGAGTTGGCGGAAGTGGGTGGCTACACCTTC.

This sequence joins TRBV4-3 and TRBJ1-2, with TRBD1 matching over 8 bases. The germline CDR1 and CDR2 sequences are LGHNA and YSLEER. CDR3 size: 16 residues. V lost 4 bases and J lost 4; bases outside the gene matches: 11. CDR3 in amino acids: CASSRGGTGLGYGYTF. DNA of the CDR3: TGCGCCAGCAGCCGTGGGGGGACAGGCCTAGGCTATGGCTACACCTTC.

The rearrangement links TRBV7-9 to TRBJ2-7; TRBD1 aligns across 7 bases. Germline values: CDR1 SEHNR, CDR2 FQNEAQ (reference sequence). V was clipped by 1 base and J by 13 bases; unmatched bases: 7. The CDR3 totals 12 residues. The CDR3 region is CASSLEFGQDYF. The CDR3 DNA reads TGTGCCAGCAGCTTAGAATTTGGACAGGATTACTTC.

The chain uses TRBV19 and TRBJ2-3; D may be TRBD2 (7 bases). This CDR3 has 13 amino acids. The germline V gene has CDR1 LNHDA and CDR2 SQIVND (reference sequence). Trimming stripped 6 bases from V and 5 bases from J, with 12 bases between. In DNA form, the CDR3 reads TGTGCCAGTAGCGGGGGGCGGGGAGATACGCAGTATTTT. Protein sequence: CASSGGRGDTQYF.

The chain recombines TRBV10-3 with TRBJ1-4; the match to TRBD1 covers 10 bases. The V and J ends lost 6 bases and 8 bases, in that order; junction bases with no gene match: 9. This CDR3 has 15 amino acids. CDR1 is ENHRY, CDR2 SYGVKD, per germline. As DNA, the CDR3 is TGTGCCATCAGCCGGCGCGGGACAGGGGAGGAAAAACTGTTTTTT. Translating gives CAISRRGTGEEKLFF.

This clone was recorded a few times. The rearrangement joins TRBV6-5 to TRBJ2-7; D is possibly TRBD1 (6 bases). Trimming cost V 0 bases and J 4 bases, with 16 bases left between them. The CDR3 spans 16 residues. The germline CDR1 and CDR2 sequences are MNHEY and SVGAGI. The DNA for the CDR3 is TGTGCCAGCAGTTACTCGGGGGCAGGGGTCGTGTACGAGCAGTACTTC. Translated: CASSYSGAGVVYEQYF.

The chain joins TRBV7-9 to TRBJ1-2; TRBD1 matches at 9 bases. Germline-derived CDR1 and CDR2 are SEHNR and FQNEAQ (reference sequence). There are 16 residues in the CDR3. Trimming cost V 5 bases and J 8 bases; bases outside gene matches: 15. CDR3 DNA sequence: TGTGCCAGCAGCCTTAGTACCCGACAGGGGGTGGAGGGCTACACCTTC. This sequence encodes CASSLSTRQGVEGYTF.

This chain uses TRBV4-2 with TRBJ2-7; 7 bases agree with TRBD1. CDR3 length: 16 residues. Germline CDR1 is LGHNA and CDR2 is YNFKEQ. The trim removed 1 base at V and 3 bases at J, leaving 9 bases unmatched. The CDR3 DNA sequence: TGTGCCAGCAGCCAAGCCTTCAGAACAGGGGTCTACGAGCAGTACTTC. It is translated as CASSQAFRTGVYEQYF.

This chain connects TRBV4-1 to TRBJ2-7; possibly TRBD2 for D (6 bases). The CDR3 runs to 18 residues. V was shortened by 0 bases and J by 2 bases, with 20 bases between the two germline ends. Germline values: CDR1 MGHRA, CDR2 YSYEKL. CDR3: CASSQEPSGGAITYEQYF. The CDR3 DNA reads TGCGCCAGCAGCCAAGAACCGTCAGGCGGGGCCATCACCTACGAGCAGTACTTC.

J is TRBJ1-6 and V is TRBV10-3, with TRBD1 matching 7 bases. J was trimmed by 8 bases and V by 4 bases; bases with no gene match: 8. Germline-derived CDR1 and CDR2 are ENHRY and SYGVKD. The CDR3 length is 15 residues. In nucleotides, the CDR3 is TGTGCCATCAGTGGCCGCACAGGGGAAGATTCACCCCTCCACTTT. This gives the protein CAISGRTGEDSPLHF.

The chain couples TRBV13 to TRBJ1-2; D is uncertain. This CDR3 is 13 amino acids long. Trimming shortened V by 9 bases and J by 2 bases, and 13 bases separated the two germline ends. Germline lookup yields CDR1 PRHDT and CDR2 FYEKMQ (reference sequence). In DNA form, the CDR3 reads TGTGCCAGTAGTCAGGTCCCAAACTATGGCTACACCTTC. It is translated as CASSQVPNYGYTF. The full variable domain, with the rest looked up from reference TRBV13 and TRBJ1-2, is AAGVIQSPRHLIKEKRETATLKCYPIPRHDTVYWYQQGPGQDPQFLISFYEKMQSDKGSIPDRFSAQQFSDYHSELNMSSLELGDSALYFCASSQVPNYGYTFGSGTRLTVV.

The J gene is TRBJ1-5, the V gene TRBV2, with TRBD1 matching 7 bases. V lost 6 bases to trimming and J lost 7 bases; unmatched junction nucleotides: 6. The CDR3 runs to 13 residues. Germline V gene lookup returns CDR1 SNHLY and CDR2 FYNNEI. CDR3 nucleotide sequence: TGTGCCAGCAGATGGACAGGCGGGCAGCCCCAGCATTTT. It encodes CASRWTGGQPQHF.

The genes are TRBV6-5 and TRBJ1-3, with D maybe TRBD1 (5 bases). The V and J ends lost 5 bases and 4 bases respectively, with 15 bases between them. Germline loops: CDR1 MNHEY, CDR2 SVGAGI. This CDR3 contains 15 residues. This chain's CDR3 is CASSVDIQKGNTIYF. Written as DNA, the CDR3 is TGTGCCAGCAGTGTGGACATCCAAAAAGGAAACACCATATATTTT.

The V call is TRBV5-1, the J call TRBJ1-1; D unclear. The CDR3 has 12 residues. Germline CDR1 is SGHRS and CDR2 is YFSETQ. Trimming pared 4 bases from V and 4 bases from J, leaving 8 bases between. The CDR3 nucleotides are TGCGCCAGCAGCCAGATTGGCACTGAAGCTTTCTTT. Its protein product is CASSQIGTEAFF.

This clone was seen only once. The CDR3 protein is CASSEDRGNQPQHF. The CDR3 nucleotides read TGTGCCAGCAGTGAGGACAGGGGGAATCAGCCCCAGCATTTT. The rearrangement joins TRBV6-5 to TRBJ1-5; 10 bases agree with TRBD1. V gave up 5 bases and J gave up 4 bases; unmatched junction bases: 2. The germline V gene has CDR1 MNHEY and CDR2 SVGAGI. This CDR3 comprises 14 residues.

V usage is TRBV6-6 and J usage is TRBJ2-5; D uncertain. CDR1 is MNHNY and CDR2 is SVGAGI in the germline V gene (reference sequence). CDR3 length: 12 residues. Trimming cost V 6 bases and J 2 bases, with 7 bases left between them. Here the CDR3 DNA reads TGTGCCAGCAGCCCCGGGCAAGAGACCCAGTACTTC. Translated: CASSPGQETQYF.

The chain links TRBV27 to TRBJ2-1, with 7 bases matching TRBD2. Trimming took 7 bases from V and 1 from J; bases not matched to a gene: 10. Germline V gives CDR1 MNHEY, CDR2 SMNVEV (reference sequence). CDR3 length: 16 residues. The CDR3 sequence is CASTTLKGGSYNEQFF. Here the CDR3 DNA reads TGTGCCAGCACCACGTTAAAGGGAGGGTCCTACAATGAGCAGTTCTTC.

CDR3 sequence: CASWPSGGVRETQYF. The CDR3 DNA reads TGTGCCAGCTGGCCTAGCGGGGGGGTACGAGAGACCCAGTACTTC. V and J are TRBV6-5 and TRBJ2-5; TRBD2 agrees at 12 bases. Per germline, CDR1 MNHEY and CDR2 SVGAGI. The V segment lost 8 bases and the J segment 4 bases; nucleotides outside the gene matches: 8. The CDR3 loop spans 15 amino acids.